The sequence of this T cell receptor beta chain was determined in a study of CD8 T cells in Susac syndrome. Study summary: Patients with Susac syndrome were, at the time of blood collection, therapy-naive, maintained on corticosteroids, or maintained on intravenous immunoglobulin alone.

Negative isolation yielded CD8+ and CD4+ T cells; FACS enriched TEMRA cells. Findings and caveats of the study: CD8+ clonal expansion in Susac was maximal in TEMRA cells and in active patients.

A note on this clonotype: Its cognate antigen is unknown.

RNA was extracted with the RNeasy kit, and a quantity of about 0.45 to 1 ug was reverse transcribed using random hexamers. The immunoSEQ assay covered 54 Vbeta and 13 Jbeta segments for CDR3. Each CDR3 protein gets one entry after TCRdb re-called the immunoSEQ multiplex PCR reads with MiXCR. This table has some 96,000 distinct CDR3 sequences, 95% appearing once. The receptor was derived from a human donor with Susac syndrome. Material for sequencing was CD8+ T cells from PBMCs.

CDR3 sequence reads: CASSSPSGRGNEQFF. As DNA, the CDR3 is TGTGCCAGCAGCTCCCCTAGCGGGAGAGGCAATGAGCAGTTCTTC. V usage is TRBV11-2 and J usage is TRBJ2-1; 10 nucleotides match TRBD2. The V and J ends lost 4 bases and 6 bases, in that order; junction bases with no gene match: 6. Germline CDR1 and CDR2: SGHAT and FQNNGV. The CDR3 totals 15 residues.